This T cell receptor beta chain stems from a study of blood T cell repertoires in COVID-19. Study information: The United States, Italy and Spain supplied acute and convalescent COVID-19 samples. Sources were T cells, B-cell-depleted T cells, or PBMCs; the material itself was cDNA or gDNA.

In the authors' workflow: Quantification of nucleated cells was approximated via reference gene primer amplification. The table came from immunoSEQ multiplex PCR; TCRdb's copy has only in-frame clones and leaves some out. Clone size and the V and J calls come from that table; the DNA yielded D and trimming. The profile shows 150,000 to 200,000 clones, over 80% of them singletons. This CDR3 spans 16 amino acids. Germline CDR1 reads MNHNY; CDR2 reads SVGAGI (reference sequence). V gave up 5 bases and J gave up 0 bases, with 14 bases separating them. This chain uses TRBV6-6 with TRBJ2-1; unclear D gene. The sequence derives from a woman between 50 and 59 years old with acute or convalescent COVID-19. Material: peripheral blood. The CDR3 DNA reads as TGTGCCAGCAGTGCCCAGCAGCCTAGCTCCTACAATGAGCAGTTCTTC. Protein product: CASSAQQPSSYNEQFF.